This T cell receptor beta chain was retrieved from a study of T-cell memory formation after mild COVID-19. Points from the study as a whole: Mainly in CM and EM were contracting CD4+ clones; CD8+ were in EMRA.

The germline V gene has CDR1 KGHSH and CDR2 LQKENI. The CDR3 sequence is 14 residues long. The V and J ends lost 3 bases and 3 bases respectively, with 11 bases between them. With regard to this clonotype: Its target is unknown.

Barcoded TCR alpha and TCR beta cDNA libraries with UMIs came from 5'RACE using constant-segment primers. TCRdb itself ran the 5' RACE reads through MiXCR, one entry per CDR3 protein. This table has hundreds of thousands of distinct CDR3 sequences, approximately 23% appearing once. The sample was PBMCs or a T cell subset sorted from them (not recorded which). This clonotype was obtained from an adult woman who had mild COVID-19 (a few samples of this study predate the infection). Cell type and time point are not known. The chain has TRBV18 and TRBJ2-5; D ambiguous. DNA of the CDR3: TGTGCCAGCTCACCCCGAGCACGGAAAGAGACCCAGTACTTC. This encodes CASSPRARKETQYF.